Sequencing of this T cell receptor beta chain was carried out in a study of blood T cell repertoires in COVID-19. Study-wide background: COVID-19 samples from acute and convalescent phases originated in the United States, Italy and Spain. T cells, B-cell-depleted T cells, or PBMCs provided the cDNA or gDNA that served as material.

The CDR3 covers 14 residues. Trimming at V came to 11 bases and at J to 1 base, leaving 9 bases not matched to a gene. Germline V gives CDR1 MDHEN, CDR2 SYDVKM. Original data processing: Scientists estimated how many nucleated cells there were by amplifying reference gene primers. Repertoires were generated with immunoSEQ multiplex PCR, while TCRdb's copy carries only in-frame clones and drops some. The V and J calls and clone size are taken from that table; D and trimming were inferred from the DNA. This sample has fewer than 250,000 clones, with around 81% found just once. The chain recombines TRBV28 with TRBJ2-5; 8 nucleotides agree with TRBD2. The TCR was taken from a woman aged 55-70 years with active or convalescent COVID-19. Sequencing was done on a sample of peripheral blood. The DNA of the CDR3 is TGTGCCGTACGGGGGGGGGCCGCCCAAGAGACCCAGTACTTC. This encodes CAVRGGAAQETQYF. The full variable domain, in which reference TRBV28 and TRBJ2-5 provide the parts outside the CDR3, is DVKVTQSSRYLVKRTGEKVFLECVQDMDHENMFWYRQDPGLGLRLIYFSYDVKMKEKGDIPEGYSVSREKKERFSLILESASTNQTSMYLCAVRGGAAQETQYFGPGTRLLVL.